The 11 T cell receptor beta chains below all came from one sample that was sequenced in a study of regulatory T cells in long-lasting Graves disease. Time point described: persistent/refractory GD, antithyroid drugs over 5 years with positive TRAb. RNA isolated from PBMCs was used to make the TCR library. iRepertoire HTBI primers and Arm-PCR of CDR3 regions built TCR beta libraries. TCRdb fed the multiplex PCR reads into MiXCR, producing one record per CDR3 protein. The sample carries hundreds of thousands of distinct CDR3 sequences, around 21% recorded once. Sample: peripheral blood mononuclear cells (PBMCs), taken when the disease was refractory, from a patient treated with antithyroid drugs. The receptors here all came from a female donor with Graves disease.

V usage is TRBV28 and J usage is TRBJ2-7; the D is unclear. The CDR3 has 13 residues. The V gene lost 1 base and the J gene lost 6 bases, with 10 bases spanning the gap. Looked up from germline, CDR1 is MDHEN and CDR2 is SYDVKM. CDR3 sequence reads: CASSLYEVSEQYF. The CDR3 coding sequence is TGTGCCAGCAGTTTATATGAGGTTAGCGAGCAGTACTTC.

The chain is built from TRBV29-1 and TRBJ1-1, with D possibly TRBD1 on 6 matching bases. V lost 5 bases, J lost 1 base, and 8 bases lay in between. The CDR3 contains 12 residues. CDR1 and CDR2 from the germline V gene are SQVTM and ANQGSEA. The DNA of the CDR3 is TGCAGCGTTCGCAGGGGGAACACTGAAGCTTTCTTT. Its translation is CSVRRGNTEAFF.

Notes on this clonotype: A far larger clone is only one base removed, so a read error is likely. The chain combines TRBV6-1 with TRBJ2-7, with 7 bases aligning to TRBD1. The CDR3 length is 13 residues. V lost 3 bases and J lost 3; bases outside the gene matches: 2. Per germline, CDR1 MNHNS and CDR2 SASEGT. As DNA, the CDR3 is TGTGCCAGCAGTGAGACAGGGAACTACGAGCAGTACTTC. Amino acids: CASSETGNYEQYF.

In its sample, this clonotype was seen many times. The rearrangement joins TRBV7-9 to TRBJ1-1; the D is unclear. The CDR3 extends over 13 amino acids. Per the germline V gene, CDR1 is SEHNR and CDR2 is FQNEAQ (reference sequence). V gave up 6 bases and J gave up 2 bases, with 10 bases separating them. Here the CDR3 reads CASRDASNTEAFF. CDR3 sequence (DNA): TGTGCCAGCAGAGATGCATCAAACACTGAAGCTTTCTTT.

This chain connects TRBV13 to TRBJ1-6, with 7 bases aligning to TRBD1. This CDR3 is 18 amino acids long. Trimming at V came to 0 bases and at J to 5 bases, leaving 10 bases not matched to a gene. Germline loops: CDR1 PRHDT, CDR2 FYEKMQ (reference sequence). The CDR3 sequence is CASSLGAGGGPNNSPLHF. In nucleotides, the CDR3 is TGTGCCAGCAGCTTAGGTGCGGGAGGGGGCCCGAATAATTCACCCCTCCACTTT.

The chain recombines TRBV5-6 with TRBJ1-6, with D maybe TRBD1 (5 bases). Germline CDR1 reads SGHDT; CDR2 reads YYEEEE. CDR3 length equals 16 residues. Deletions cut 4 bases from V and 10 bases from J, with 21 bases between. The CDR3 here is CASSRGAGQRESPLHF. The CDR3 DNA sequence: TGTGCCAGCAGCCGGGGCGCAGGGCAAAGGGAATCACCCCTCCACTTT.

This clonotype has ten or more counts. The chain joins TRBV15 to TRBJ1-2, with D possibly matching TRBD1 (5 bases). Per the germline V gene, CDR1 is LNHNV and CDR2 is YYDKDF (reference sequence). CDR3 length: 14 residues. Deletions cut 0 bases from V and 6 bases from J, with 11 bases between. This CDR3 reads CATSRDLGDHGYTF. The DNA of the CDR3 is TGTGCCACCAGCAGAGATTTAGGGGATCATGGCTACACCTTC.

This clonotype was recorded at least ten times. The chain combines TRBV11-2 with TRBJ2-2; D is perhaps TRBD1 (7 bases). Trimming left V 4 bases short and J 7 bases short, with 16 bases between. There are 15 residues in the CDR3. Germline loops: CDR1 SGHAT, CDR2 FQNNGV. CDR3 in amino acids: CASSYWTGGIGELFF. DNA for the CDR3: TGTGCCAGCAGCTACTGGACAGGAGGGATCGGGGAGCTGTTTTTT.

The chain couples TRBV13 to TRBJ2-6, with D hard to call. In germline, CDR1 is PRHDT, CDR2 FYEKMQ (reference sequence). This CDR3 region has 13 residues. Trimming stripped 10 bases from V and 0 bases from J, with 7 bases between. Here the CDR3 DNA reads TGTGCCATACGTAACTCTGGGGCCAACGTCCTGACTTTC. This encodes CAIRNSGANVLTF.

V gene TRBV7-2 combines with J gene TRBJ1-1; tentatively, D is TRBD1 (6 bases). This CDR3 comprises 18 residues. Trimming stripped 6 bases from V and 0 bases from J, with 23 bases between. The germline gives CDR1 SGHTA, CDR2 FQGNSA. The DNA of the CDR3 is TGTGCCAGCAGTCGATGGGAGGGGGGGCCAAGGGTGAACACTGAAGCTTTCTTT. This sequence encodes CASSRWEGGPRVNTEAFF.

This clonotype turned up a few times. The chain uses TRBV28 and TRBJ1-2; the D is unclear. The CDR3 length is 16 residues. The V and J ends lost 2 bases and 1 base respectively, with 14 bases between them. Germline lookup yields CDR1 MDHEN and CDR2 SYDVKM. The CDR3 DNA is TGTGCCAGCAGTTTAGACCGGACCCATTTTAACTATGGCTACACCTTC. Its protein product is CASSLDRTHFNYGYTF.